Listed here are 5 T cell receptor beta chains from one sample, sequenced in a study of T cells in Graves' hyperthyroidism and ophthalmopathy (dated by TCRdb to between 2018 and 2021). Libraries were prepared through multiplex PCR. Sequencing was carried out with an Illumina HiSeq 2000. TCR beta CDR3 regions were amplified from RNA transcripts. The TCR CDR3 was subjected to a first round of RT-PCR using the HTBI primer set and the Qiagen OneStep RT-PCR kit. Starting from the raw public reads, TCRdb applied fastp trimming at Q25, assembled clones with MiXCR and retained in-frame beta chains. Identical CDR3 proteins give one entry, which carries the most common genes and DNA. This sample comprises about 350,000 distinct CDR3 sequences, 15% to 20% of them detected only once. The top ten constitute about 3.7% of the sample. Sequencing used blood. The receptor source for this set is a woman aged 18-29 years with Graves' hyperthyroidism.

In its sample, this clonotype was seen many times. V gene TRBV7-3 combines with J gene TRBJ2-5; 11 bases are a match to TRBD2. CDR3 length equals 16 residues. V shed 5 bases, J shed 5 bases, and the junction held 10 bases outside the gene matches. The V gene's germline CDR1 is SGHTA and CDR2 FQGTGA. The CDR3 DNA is TGTGCCAGCAGCCCTGGGACTAGCGGAGAAGGGGAGACCCAGTACTTC. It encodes CASSPGTSGEGETQYF.

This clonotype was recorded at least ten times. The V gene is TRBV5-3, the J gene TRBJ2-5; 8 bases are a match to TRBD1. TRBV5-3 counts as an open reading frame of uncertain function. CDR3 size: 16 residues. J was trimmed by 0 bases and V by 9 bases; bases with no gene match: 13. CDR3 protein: CATHRDRGFYQETQYF. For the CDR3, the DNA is TGTGCCACCCACCGCGACAGGGGTTTCTACCAAGAGACCCAGTACTTC.

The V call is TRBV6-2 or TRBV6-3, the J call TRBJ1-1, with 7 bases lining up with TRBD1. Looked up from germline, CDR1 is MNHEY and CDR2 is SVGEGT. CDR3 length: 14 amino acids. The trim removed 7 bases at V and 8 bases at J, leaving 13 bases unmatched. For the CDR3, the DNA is TGTGCCAGCACCGCGGACGGGACAGATATAGAAGCTTTCTTT. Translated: CASTADGTDIEAFF.

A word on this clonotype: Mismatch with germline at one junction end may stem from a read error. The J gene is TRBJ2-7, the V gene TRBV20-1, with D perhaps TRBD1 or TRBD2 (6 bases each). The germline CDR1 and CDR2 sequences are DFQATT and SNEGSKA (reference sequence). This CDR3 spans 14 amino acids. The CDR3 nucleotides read TGCAGTGCCACAGGAGCCGGGGGCTCCTACGAGCAGTGCTTC. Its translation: CSATGAGGSYEQCF.

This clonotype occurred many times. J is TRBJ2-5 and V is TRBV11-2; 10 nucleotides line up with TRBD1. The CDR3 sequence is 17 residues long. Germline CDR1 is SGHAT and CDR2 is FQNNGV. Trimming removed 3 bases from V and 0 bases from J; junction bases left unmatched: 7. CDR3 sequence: CASSLGRGQGNQETQYF. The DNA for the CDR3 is TGTGCCAGCAGCTTGGGCCGGGGACAGGGGAACCAAGAGACCCAGTACTTC.